This T cell receptor (beta chain) is drawn from a study of control samples from healthy donors and cancer patients. Here immunoSEQ multiplex PCR was the method, and the copy in TCRdb shows in-frame clones only, minus some. The sample records over 150,000 clones, about 94% being singletons. The sequence came from a man in his fifties or sixties with colorectal cancer. The sample consisted of PBMCs.

CDR3 in DNA: TGTGCCAGTAGTACAGACAGTTATCAGCCCCAGCATTTT. Residues: CASSTDSYQPQHF. This chain uses TRBV19 with TRBJ1-5; a weak D match, TRBD1 (5 bases). The CDR3 runs 13 residues. V was cut by 4 bases and J by 5 bases, with 9 bases left in between. Germline CDR1 reads LNHDA; CDR2 reads SQIVND (reference sequence). Full variable domain (rest looked up from reference TRBV19 and TRBJ1-5): DGGITQSPKYLFRKEGQNVTLSCEQNLNHDAMYWYRQDPGQGLRLIYYSQIVNDFQKGDIAEGYSVSREKKESFPLTVTSAQKNPTAFYLCASSTDSYQPQHFGDGTRLSIL.